This entry describes one T cell receptor (beta chain). The entry originates in a study of monozygotic twins with inflammatory bowel disease. During cDNA synthesis, UMIs that each contained a 6-nucleotide sample barcode were added by means of template switching. TCRdb reprocessed the 5' RACE reads and stores each CDR3 protein as one record, lacking DNA. Found here are a few hundred thousand distinct CDR3 sequences; the top ten clones hold 2.5% to 3%. Blood samples of around 2.5 ml were drawn from every donor. Germline V gene lookup returns CDR1 MNHEY and CDR2 SMNVEV (reference sequence). The CDR3 spans 15 residues.

Sequencing was done on a sample of blood. This sequence was found in a human donor with ulcerative colitis or Crohn's disease, or a healthy co-twin of an affected twin (not recorded which). This chain uses TRBV27 with TRBJ2-2; TCRdb selects TRBD2, and the lack of DNA leaves this call unchecked. The CDR3: CASSRIRGGPGELFF.